This TCR beta chain emerged from a study of shared clonotypes between healthy human individuals. Points from the study as a whole: Some naive CD4 clonotypes, roughly 4.8%, turned up in common across several donors.

The table came from immunoSEQ multiplex PCR; TCRdb's copy has only in-frame clones and leaves some out. Of hundreds of thousands of clones in the sample, about three quarters were seen once. Concerning this clone: The antigen remains unidentified.

CDR1 and CDR2 from the germline V gene are SGHVS and FQNEAQ. The V end lost 4 bases, the J end lost 7 bases, and 17 bases lay between the germline ends. This CDR3 contains 14 residues. Sequenced material: memory CD4+ T cells sorted from blood. As for subset: CD45RA-negative fraction. The receptor's source is a woman aged 25 to 39 in good health. The V gene is TRBV7-8, the J gene TRBJ2-7; D not resolved. In DNA form, the CDR3 reads TGTGCCAGCAGCTCGAGGACCCCGCCGGAAGAGCAGTACTTC. The encoded protein is CASSSRTPPEEQYF.